This entry concerns a single T cell receptor beta chain. Its antigen is unknown. Within one base of it there is no much larger clone, and no base qualities were kept. Systemically healthy Caucasian individuals from Russia, around 39 in total and aged about 6 to 100 years, were included as donors. Each donor gave 9.5 to 10 milliliters of peripheral blood, drawn into EDTA-treated Vacutainer tubes. PBMCs were isolated by Ficoll-Paque density-gradient centrifugation, with at least 6.5 million obtained per sample. Trizol reagent was used to extract total RNA from the PBMCs, yielding at least 5 micrograms per sample. For every donor, an aliquot of PBMCs went through flow cytometry to measure the percentages of naive CD45RAhigh/CD27high T cells. The junction carries 11 bases between V and J, which are trimmed by 5 bases and 6 bases respectively. From its cysteine to its phenylalanine, the CDR3 spans 13 amino acids. Only the CDR3 DNA stays, 39 bases, in frame from base 1. Based on the germline V gene, the CDR1 and CDR2 sequences are MDHEN and SYDVKM.

The library was obtained by 5' RACE. The sequencer listed for this sample is Illumina HiSeq 2500. A second PCR of roughly 7 to 11 cycles was performed with a sample-barcoded 5' primer and a J-beta primer mix. A unique molecular identifier was introduced onto each TCR beta cDNA molecule by a template-switch 5' adaptor carrying 12 random nucleotides. Each sample yielded at least 2.5 million CDR3-containing paired-end reads. The Mint cDNA synthesis kit, primed by a TRBC-specific oligonucleotide, was used to synthesize first-strand cDNA from all RNA. Following uracil-DNA glycosylase treatment, all cDNA underwent a first 18-cycle PCR with the universal primers M1SS and BC2_uni_R. The paper's data handling went like this. Each sample was normalized by randomly selecting 1 million high-quality reads, each carrying a distinct molecular identifier. Reads sharing molecular identifiers were discarded rather than binned into consensus sequences. MiTCR, set to a Q25 quality threshold and the strictest error-elimination algorithm, was used for CDR3 identification, clonotype clustering and error correction. A nonparametric unseen species model with Euler transformation was used to estimate a lower bound on total TCR beta diversity. TCRdb reprocessing: public reads trimmed at Q25 with fastp, clones called with MiXCR, in-frame beta chains kept. Here each entry gathers all rows of one CDR3 protein and keeps the most common genes and DNA. TCRdb's processing, not the authors' own work, is the source of the V and J calls. This sample comprises around 800,000 distinct CDR3 sequences, more than 40% of them detected only once. Roughly 19% of the sample rests with the top ten.

The sample belongs to a study of blood T cells in healthy people across ages (dated by TCRdb to about 2015). In terms of the full investigation: In model experiments, template switching captured roughly one uniquely barcoded TCR beta cDNA molecule for every two T cells. The study measured age-related changes in TCR beta repertoire diversity using deep sequencing normalized with unique cDNA molecular identifiers. Four age groups were formed from the donors: young (average approximately 15 years), middle-aged (approximately 39), aged (about 62) and long-lived (roughly 88). To avoid experimental bias, donors of different ages were spread randomly across the sequencing lanes. For two donors (one aged 18 to 30 and one aged 80 or older), the study analyzed two additional independent replicas of 1 million unique cDNA reads from the same blood draw.

The full study reports these points: Estimates of total diversity based on one million sequenced T cells were considered lower bounds and underestimates. Because profiling used bulk unsorted PBMCs, naive and antigen-experienced compartments could not be compared conclusively. Observed TCR beta diversity per million T cells fell roughly linearly with age, and a significant reduction was already apparent by age around 39. Because the CMV infection status of the donors was unknown, age-related changes in expanded clonotypes may potentially have been confounded. There was a strong correlation between observed TCR beta diversity and the percentage of naive T cells measured by flow cytometry. Compared with the aged group, the long-lived group had more naive CD4+ T cells, fewer expanded clones and increased TCR diversity, suggesting age selection.

This chain is built from TRBV28 and TRBJ1-5; TRBD1 could be the D gene, as 5 bases match. This receptor was obtained from a man in his fifties or sixties in good health. The sequenced material came from blood. The CDR3 region reads CASSRSRAQPQHF. The DNA is as follows: TGTGCCAGCAGTCGAAGCAGGGCTCAGCCCCAGCATTTT.